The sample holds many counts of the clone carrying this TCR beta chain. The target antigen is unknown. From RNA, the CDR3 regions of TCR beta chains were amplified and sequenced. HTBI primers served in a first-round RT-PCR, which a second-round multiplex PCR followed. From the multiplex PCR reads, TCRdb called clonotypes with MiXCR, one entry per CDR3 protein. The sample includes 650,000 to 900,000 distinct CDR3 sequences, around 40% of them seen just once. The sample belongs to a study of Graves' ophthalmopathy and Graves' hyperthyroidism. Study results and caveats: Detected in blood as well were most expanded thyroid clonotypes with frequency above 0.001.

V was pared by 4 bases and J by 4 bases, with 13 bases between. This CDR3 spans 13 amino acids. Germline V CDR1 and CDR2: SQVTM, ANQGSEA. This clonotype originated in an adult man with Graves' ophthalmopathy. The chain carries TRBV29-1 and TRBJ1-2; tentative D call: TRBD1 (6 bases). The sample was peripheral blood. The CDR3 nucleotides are TGCAGCGTTGTGGACAGTGGGGGCTATGGCTACACCTTC. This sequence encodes CSVVDSGGYGYTF.